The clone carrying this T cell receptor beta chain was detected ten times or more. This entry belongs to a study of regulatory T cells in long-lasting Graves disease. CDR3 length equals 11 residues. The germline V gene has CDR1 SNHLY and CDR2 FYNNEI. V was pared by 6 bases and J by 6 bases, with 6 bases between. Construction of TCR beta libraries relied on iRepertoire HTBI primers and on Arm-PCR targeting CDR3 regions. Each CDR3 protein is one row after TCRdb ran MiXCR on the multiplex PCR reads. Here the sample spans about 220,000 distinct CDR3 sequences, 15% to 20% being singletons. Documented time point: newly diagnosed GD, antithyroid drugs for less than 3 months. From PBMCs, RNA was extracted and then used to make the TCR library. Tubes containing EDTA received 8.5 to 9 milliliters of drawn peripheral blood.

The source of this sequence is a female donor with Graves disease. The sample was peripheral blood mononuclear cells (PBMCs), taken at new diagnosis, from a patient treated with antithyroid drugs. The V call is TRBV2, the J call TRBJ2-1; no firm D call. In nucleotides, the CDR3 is TGTGCCAGCAGATACCTCAATGAGCAGTTCTTC. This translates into CASRYLNEQFF.